This TCR beta chain is from a study of T cells after yellow fever vaccination. Overall study: In the case of low-cell-number fractions, SMART-Seq v4 Ultra Low Input was used for preparation.

This clonotype was seen repeatedly, ten times or more. Its target is not known. The CDR3 sequence is 11 residues long. Deletions cut 5 bases from V and 11 bases from J, with 13 bases between. TCRdb independently ran MiXCR on the 5' RACE reads; one entry per CDR3 protein. This table has roughly 180,000 distinct CDR3 sequences, 5.5% to 7.5% appearing once. Study-wide results and limits: Among primary-vaccination clones, most reappeared after the booster, at roughly 96% for CD4 and about 90% for CD8.

The chain combines TRBV12-3 or TRBV12-4 with TRBJ2-7; D may be TRBD1 or TRBD2 (5 bases each). The receptor comes from a young man who received the YFV17D yellow fever vaccine. Sequencing was performed on CD4+ T cells sorted from PBMCs, taken on the day of the first yellow fever vaccination. Here the CDR3 reads CASSDRGREYF. In DNA, the CDR3 is TGTGCCAGCAGTGACCGGGGCAGGGAGTACTTC.